This paragraph covers one T cell receptor (beta chain) sequence. These data belong to a study of OX40 agonist ivuxolimab in advanced cancers. Data came from immunoSEQ multiplex PCR; TCRdb stores just in-frame clones and leaves some out. The profile shows some 21,000 clones, around nine tenths of them singletons. The CDR3 spans 13 residues. Trimming took 4 bases from V and 4 from J; bases not matched to a gene: 3. The germline V gene encodes CDR1 WNHNN and CDR2 SYGVQD (reference sequence). The chain recombines TRBV10-1 with TRBJ2-7; 8 bases match TRBD1. This sequence originates from an adult with an advanced solid tumor such as melanoma, head and neck, liver or kidney cancer. This specimen was CD4+ or CD8+ T cells sorted from blood, taken in a trial of the OX40 agonist ivuxolimab. The DNA for the CDR3 is TGCGCCAGCAGTGTCAGGACAGGGTACGAGCAGTACTTC. Encoded protein: CASSVRTGYEQYF.